The 7 T cell receptor beta chains in this list originate from one sample, sequenced in a study of Graves' ophthalmopathy and Graves' hyperthyroidism. TCR beta CDR3 regions were amplified from RNA transcripts. First-round RT-PCR employed HTBI primers, with a second-round multiplex PCR after it. TCRdb analysed the multiplex PCR reads with MiXCR anew, one entry per CDR3 protein. The table has about 220,000 distinct CDR3 sequences, 20% to 25% seen once. The sample was peripheral blood. These receptors came from a woman in her fifties or sixties with Graves' ophthalmopathy.

V and J are TRBV9 and TRBJ2-7; D perhaps matches TRBD2 (6 bases). With 4 bases removed from V and 0 bases from J, the gap between germline ends came to 11 bases. Looked up from germline, CDR1 is SGDLS and CDR2 is YYNGEE. The CDR3 has 14 residues. The CDR3 nucleotides are TGTGCCAGCAGCATTCGGGAGTTCTCCTACGAGCAGTACTTC. Amino acids: CASSIREFSYEQYF.

The V and J genes are TRBV24-1 and TRBJ2-2; D may correspond to TRBD1 or TRBD2 (5 bases each). The CDR3 has 17 residues. Deletions cut 6 bases from V and 7 bases from J, with 23 bases between. The germline V gene encodes CDR1 KGHDR and CDR2 SFDVKD. The chain's CDR3 is CATSPRGRRPYVGELFF. CDR3 sequence (DNA): TGTGCCACCAGTCCCCGGGGCAGGCGCCCTTATGTCGGGGAGCTGTTTTTT.

This clonotype was counted ten times or more. The genes are TRBV18 and TRBJ1-5, with unresolved D. There are 14 residues in the CDR3. Trimming took off 2 bases at V and 3 bases at J, with 8 bases between the two ends. In germline, CDR1 is KGHSH, CDR2 LQKENI. CDR3 sequence: CASSPSLDNQPQHF. CDR3 DNA: TGTGCCAGCTCACCAAGCCTGGACAATCAGCCCCAGCATTTT. The entire variable domain, with the rest obtained from reference TRBV18 and TRBJ1-5, is as follows: NAGVMQNPRHLVRRRGQEARLRCSPMKGHSHVYWYRQLPEEGLKFMVYLQKENIIDESGMPKERFSAEFPKEGPSILRIQQVVRGDSAAYFCASSPSLDNQPQHFGDGTRLSIL.

V gene TRBV5-1 combines with J gene TRBJ2-6, with D perhaps TRBD1 (6 bases). V was shortened by 3 bases and J by 0 bases, with 16 bases between the two germline ends. The CDR3 sequence is 18 residues long. Looked up from germline, CDR1 is SGHRS and CDR2 is YFSETQ. The CDR3 loop reads CASSSNRVSGSGANVLTF. The CDR3 DNA sequence: TGCGCCAGCAGCTCCAACAGGGTATCCGGCTCTGGGGCCAACGTCCTGACTTTC.

The table lists this clonotype with many counts. For the CDR3, the DNA is TGTGCCAGCAGTTATTCCGAGCGGCCAATCTACGAGCAGTACTTC. Amino acid sequence: CASSYSERPIYEQYF. V is TRBV6-5 and J is TRBJ2-7; TRBD2 is a possible D gene (5 bases). Germline values: CDR1 MNHEY, CDR2 SVGAGI. The CDR3 sequence is 15 residues long. Trimming took off 3 bases at V and 3 bases at J, with 15 bases between the two ends.

This clonotype was found many times. V usage is TRBV20-1 and J usage is TRBJ2-4, with TRBD2 matching 9 bases. This CDR3 contains 19 residues. Trimming at V came to 1 base and at J to 0 bases, leaving 13 bases not matched to a gene. Germline CDR1 DFQATT, CDR2 SNEGSKA (reference sequence). The CDR3 here is CSARVPSGRPDVAKNIQYF. The CDR3 region has the DNA TGCAGTGCTAGAGTCCCGAGCGGGAGGCCCGACGTAGCCAAAAACATTCAGTACTTC.

There are a few counts of this clonotype. This sequence joins TRBV6-1 and TRBJ2-7; D is possibly TRBD2 (6 bases). The V gene's germline CDR1 is MNHNS and CDR2 SASEGT. The CDR3 is 14 amino acids. Between the trimmed V and J ends, which lost 10 bases and 4 bases, there was a span of 20 bases. The DNA for the CDR3 is TGTGCCACCCAACGGTACCGGGGGTCTTACGAGCAGTACTTC. Translated: CATQRYRGSYEQYF.